Listed below are T cell receptor beta chains from one sample, sequenced in a study of technical replicates of blood from a handful of donors. Method: immunoSEQ multiplex PCR; TCRdb's copy keeps in-frame clones and lacks some. Of about 6,900 clones listed, 95% to 97% are singletons. Sequenced sample: PBMCs. The source is a human donor in good health. CDR3s include the opening cysteine and the closing phenylalanine or tryptophan. A D gene is named only where the DNA matches it firmly. A row's size may be missing; if present it is once, few, many or a size class.

V gene	D gene	J gene	clone size	CDR3 protein	CDR3 DNA
TRBV5-5	TRBD1	TRBJ1-1	few	CASSRQGMWTEAFF	TGTGCCAGCAGCCGACAGGGAATGTGGACTGAAGCTTTCTTT
TRBV6-5	TRBD2	TRBJ2-7	once	CASSYSQGGATYEQYF	TGTGCCAGCAGTTACTCGCAGGGAGGGGCCACCTACGAGCAGTACTTC
TRBV11-3	TRBD1	TRBJ1-2	NA	CASSFMTGDGYTF	TGTGCCAGCAGCTTTATGACAGGGGATGGCTACACCTTC
TRBV18	TRBD1	TRBJ1-3	NA	CASSSQGQFPDF	TGTGCCAGCTCATCACAGGGACAGTTTCCCGATTTT
TRBV4-2	TRBD2	TRBJ2-1	NA	CASSQDLAAYNEQFF	TGTGCCAGCAGCCAAGATCTAGCGGCGTACAATGAGCAGTTCTTC
TRBV21-1	NA	TRBJ2-1	NA	CASSRDRGLAGGSYNEQFF	TGTGCCAGCAGCAGGGACAGGGGTCTAGCGGGAGGCTCCTACAATGAGCAGTTCTTC
TRBV11-2	NA	TRBJ1-4	NA	CASSFQGGREKLFF	TGTGCCAGCAGTTTCCAAGGAGGGCGCGAAAAACTGTTTTTT
TRBV11-3	TRBD2	TRBJ2-1	NA	CASSLSGAIDEQFF	TGTGCCAGCAGCTTGAGCGGGGCTATCGATGAGCAGTTCTTC
TRBV7-7	NA	TRBJ2-1	NA	CASSLGGTYNEQFF	TGTGCCAGCAGCTTGGGGGGTACCTACAATGAGCAGTTCTTC
TRBV28	NA	TRBJ2-7	NA	CASSLISWLGRTYEQYF	TGTGCCAGCAGTTTAATTTCTTGGTTGGGCAGAACGTACGAGCAGTACTTC
TRBV6-1	TRBD2	TRBJ2-3	NA	CASSEVEGAGGADTQYF	TGTGCCAGCAGTGAAGTAGAAGGAGCGGGAGGAGCAGATACGCAGTATTTT
TRBV7-2	NA	TRBJ1-2	NA	CASSFPGRGDGYTF	TGTGCCAGCAGCTTCCCAGGTCGCGGGGATGGCTACACCTTC
TRBV6-5	TRBD2	TRBJ2-7	NA	CASSWASGAYEQYF	TGTGCCAGCAGTTGGGCTAGCGGCGCCTACGAGCAGTACTTC
TRBV7-9	TRBD2	TRBJ2-6	NA	CAGRGSGANVLTF	TGTGCCGGGCGGGGGTCTGGGGCCAACGTCCTGACTTTC
TRBV6-4	NA	TRBJ2-1	NA	CASSDSSGSYNEQFF	TGTGCCAGCAGTGACTCTAGCGGCTCCTACAATGAGCAGTTCTTC
TRBV6-1	NA	TRBJ1-5	NA	CASSEEGGGGGQPQHF	TGTGCCAGCAGTGAAGAAGGGGGAGGGGGGGGTCAGCCCCAGCATTTT
TRBV5-1	TRBD2	TRBJ2-1	NA	CASRFVTSGSNEQFF	TGCGCCAGCAGGTTCGTTACTAGCGGGAGCAATGAGCAGTTCTTC
TRBV5-1	NA	TRBJ1-2	once	CASSLGQASLGYTF	TGCGCCAGCAGCTTAGGACAAGCTTCCCTCGGCTACACCTTC
TRBV7-2	NA	TRBJ2-7	NA	CASSLALGESSYEQYF	TGTGCCAGCAGCTTAGCTTTGGGAGAAAGCTCCTACGAGCAGTACTTC
TRBV7-7	NA	TRBJ2-3	NA	CASSLAPGETDTQYF	TGTGCCAGCAGCTTAGCCCCGGGGGAGACAGATACGCAGTATTTT
TRBV12-5	NA	TRBJ2-1	NA	CASGLDAGPEQFF	TGTGCTAGTGGTTTGGATGCGGGGCCCGAGCAGTTCTTC
TRBV30	TRBD1	TRBJ1-5	NA	CAWSVRDRVIKSNQPQHF	TGTGCCTGGAGTGTTAGGGACAGGGTGATAAAGAGCAATCAGCCCCAGCATTTT
TRBV2	TRBD1	TRBJ2-7	NA	CASSEKGGRVRF	TGTGCCAGCAGTGAAAAAGGGGGCAGGGTTCGGTTC
TRBV21-1	NA	TRBJ2-2	NA	CASSSSWRELFF	TGTGCCAGCAGCTCTAGCTGGAGGGAGCTGTTTTTT
TRBV5-8	NA	TRBJ1-2	NA	CASSLQGWANYGYTF	TGTGCCAGCAGCTTACAGGGTTGGGCTAACTATGGCTACACCTTC
TRBV12-5	TRBD1	TRBJ2-2	once	CASGFGQGASGELFF	TGTGCTAGTGGTTTCGGCCAGGGGGCGTCCGGGGAGCTGTTTTTT
TRBV7-2	NA	TRBJ1-4	NA	CASSSNRDEKLFF	TGTGCCAGCAGCTCGAACAGAGATGAAAAACTGTTTTTT
TRBV10-3	TRBD2	TRBJ2-7	NA	CAISDPGGAYEQYF	TGTGCCATCAGTGATCCGGGAGGGGCCTACGAGCAGTACTTC
TRBV29-1	TRBD1	TRBJ2-3	NA	CSVGGTGPLSTDTQYF	TGCAGCGTTGGCGGGACAGGGCCCCTTAGCACAGATACGCAGTATTTT